These T cell receptor beta chains were read from a single sample in a study of shared clonotypes between healthy human individuals. Generated by immunoSEQ multiplex PCR, the TCRdb table keeps only in-frame clones and is missing some. The sample holds some 2.1 million clones, 90% to 95% seen once. Sample: naive CD4+ T cells sorted from blood. The source of these receptors is a man aged 18 to 30 in good health. Both conserved end residues are part of each CDR3. A D gene is named only where the DNA matches it firmly. Not all rows give a size; the values are once, few, many and, for expanded clones, a class.

once | TRBJ2-3 | TRBV7-2 | NA | TGTGCCAGCAGACAGGACCTAATCCAGAAGCAGTATTTT | CASRQDLIQKQYF
NA | TRBJ2-2 | TRBV19 | TRBD2 | TGTGCCAGTAGTATAAGCGGGAGGGACACCGGGGAGCTGTTTTTT | CASSISGRDTGELFF
NA | TRBJ2-5 | TRBV29-1 | NA | TGCAGCGCCGGGGGACAGATCCAAGAGACCCAGTACTTC | CSAGGQIQETQYF
NA | TRBJ2-5 | TRBV7-7 | TRBD2 | TGTGCTAGCAGCCCAGGGACTAGCGGGGGCCAGGAGACCCAGTACTTC | CASSPGTSGGQETQYF
NA | TRBJ2-7 | TRBV28 | NA | TGTGCCAGCAGTGCCTATCCCGGACGCTCCTACGAGCAGTACTTC | CASSAYPGRSYEQYF
once | TRBJ2-1 | TRBV10-2 | TRBD2 | TGCGCCAGCAGTGAGTCGCGGGCTAGCGGAAACAATGAGCAGTTCTTC | CASSESRASGNNEQFF
NA | TRBJ2-1 | TRBV5-1 | NA | TGCGCCAGCAGCTTGCTAGCGCCGAGCTCCTACAATGAGCAGTTCTTC | CASSLLAPSSYNEQFF
NA | TRBJ1-1 | TRBV20-1 | NA | TGCAGTGCGGGGGGGAACACTGAAGCTTTCTTT | CSAGGNTEAFF
NA | TRBJ2-7 | TRBV5-4 | TRBD2 | TGCGCCAGCAGCCAAGAACCTGGGGAGGGCTTC | CASSQEPGEGF
NA | TRBJ2-2 | TRBV27 | TRBD2 | TGTGCCAGCAGTCCGGGCGGGACTAGCGGGAGGGCCGGCGGGGAGCTGTTTTTT | CASSPGGTSGRAGGELFF
NA | TRBJ1-1 | TRBV2 | NA | TGTGCCAGCAGGCTTGGCAGGGAAGCTTTCTTT | CASRLGREAFF
NA | TRBJ2-1 | TRBV11-1 | NA | TGTGCCAGCAGCTTATCCGGGACTTACTACAATGAGCAGTTCTTC | CASSLSGTYYNEQFF
once | TRBJ2-7 | TRBV29-1 | NA | TGCAGCGGGTCCGTGGGGCACCTTGCCGAGCAGTACTTC | CSGSVGHLAEQYF
NA | TRBJ2-3 | TRBV7-2 | TRBD2 | TGTGCCAGCAGCCTTTTTAGAGGGCGGGAGGGCCGTGATACGCAGTATTTT | CASSLFRGREGRDTQYF
NA | TRBJ2-5 | TRBV18 | NA | TGTGCCAGCTCACCCAACGGGGAGACCCAGTACTTC | CASSPNGETQYF
NA | TRBJ2-7 | TRBV4-3 | NA | TGCGCCAGCAGCCAGCAACTACAGGCCTACGAGCAGTACTTC | CASSQQLQAYEQYF
NA | TRBJ1-1 | TRBV9 | TRBD1 | TGTGCCAGCAGCGCGACTGGAGGACAGGGCAGAACTGAAGCTTTCTTT | CASSATGGQGRTEAFF
NA | TRBJ1-5 | TRBV9 | NA | TGTGCCAGCAGCGCCATAAACGGGGATCAGCCCCAGCATTTT | CASSAINGDQPQHF
NA | TRBJ2-5 | TRBV6-1 | NA | TGTGCCAGCAGTGAGGACAACCAAGAGACCCAGTACTTC | CASSEDNQETQYF
NA | TRBJ2-1 | TRBV9 | NA | TGTGCCAGCAGCGTAGGGCCAGGTTCGGATGAGCAGTTCTTC | CASSVGPGSDEQFF
NA | TRBJ1-5 | TRBV30 | NA | TGTGCCTGGAGTGTGACGCAGAGCAATCAGCCCCAGCATTTT | CAWSVTQSNQPQHF
NA | TRBJ2-2 | TRBV7-9 | NA | TGTGCCAGCAGCCTTGATGTATCCGGGGAGCTGTTTTTT | CASSLDVSGELFF